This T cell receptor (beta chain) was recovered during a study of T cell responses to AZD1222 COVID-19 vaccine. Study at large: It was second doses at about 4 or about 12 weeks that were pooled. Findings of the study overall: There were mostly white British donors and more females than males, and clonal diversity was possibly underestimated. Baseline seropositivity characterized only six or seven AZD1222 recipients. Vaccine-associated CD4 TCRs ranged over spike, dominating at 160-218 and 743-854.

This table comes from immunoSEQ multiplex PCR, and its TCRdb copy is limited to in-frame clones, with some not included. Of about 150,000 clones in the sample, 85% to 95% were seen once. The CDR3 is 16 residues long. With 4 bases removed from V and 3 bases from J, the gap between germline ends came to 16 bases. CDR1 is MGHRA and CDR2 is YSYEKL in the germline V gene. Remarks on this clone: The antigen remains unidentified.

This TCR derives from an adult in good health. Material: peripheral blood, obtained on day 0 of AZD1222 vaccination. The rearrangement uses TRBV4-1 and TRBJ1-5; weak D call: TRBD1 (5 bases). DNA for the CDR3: TGCGCCAGCAGCCGATCGGGGGATGGTATCAATCAGCCCCAGCATTTT. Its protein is CASSRSGDGINQPQHF.